Below, 13 T cell receptor beta chains from the same sample are listed, as sequenced in a study of memory CD4+ T cells and cytomegalovirus serostatus. Clones were read by immunoSEQ multiplex PCR, and TCRdb kept only the in-frame ones, dropping some. The data show 50,000 to 55,000 clones, approximately 78% seen once. The sort gate was single viable CD3+CD4+CD8-CD45RO+ cells for memory CD4+ T cells. The sample comprised memory CD4+ T cells from blood. The source of these receptors is an adult in good health and CMV-seronegative.

In its sample, this clone was seen once. The chain carries TRBV2 and TRBJ1-6, with 10 bases aligning to TRBD1. Germline V lookup: CDR1 SNHLY, CDR2 FYNNEI. CDR3 size: 15 residues. J gave up 6 bases and V 4 bases, and 3 bases lay outside the gene matches. DNA for the CDR3: TGTGCCAGCAGTGCAGGGGACAGGGGTAATTCACCCCTCCACTTT. This translates into CASSAGDRGNSPLHF.

V and J are TRBV5-1 and TRBJ2-5; D gene unclear. The germline V and J ends were trimmed by 0 bases and 5 bases, with 11 bases remaining between them. The CDR3 is made up of 14 amino acids. Germline CDR1 SGHRS, CDR2 YFSETQ. CDR3 residues: CASSLGLLGETQYF. The CDR3 coding sequence is TGCGCCAGCAGCTTGGGACTGCTTGGTGAGACCCAGTACTTC.

This clone was observed once. The chain joins TRBV13 to TRBJ2-6, with D unclear. This CDR3 is built from 15 residues. Trimming took 7 bases from V and 4 from J, leaving 14 bases between them. Germline CDR1 reads PRHDT; CDR2 reads FYEKMQ (reference sequence). CDR3 in amino acids: CASTPRPLGANVLTF. The CDR3 bases are TGTGCCAGCACCCCCCGGCCCCTGGGGGCCAACGTCCTGACTTTC.

This clone was counted between two and nine times. This chain joins TRBV5-4 and TRBJ1-4; TRBD1 aligns across 7 bases. Germline V gene lookup returns CDR1 SGHNT and CDR2 YYREEE (reference sequence). With 3 bases clipped from V and 2 bases from J, the junction kept 4 bases outside the gene matches. This CDR3 contains 15 residues. CDR3 sequence reads: CASSYGTATNEKLFF. The CDR3 DNA follows: TGTGCCAGCAGCTACGGGACAGCTACTAATGAAAAACTGTTTTTT.

The genes are TRBV19 and TRBJ2-2; 9 nucleotides align to TRBD2. Germline trimming cut 10 bases from V and 0 bases from J; bases unmatched to any gene: 15. The CDR3 has 18 amino acids. Germline CDR1 reads LNHDA; CDR2 reads SQIVND (reference sequence). The CDR3 region has the DNA TGTGCCACCTCCCCTGGGCTAGCGGGGTTACCGAACACCGGGGAGCTGTTTTTT. Its protein is CATSPGLAGLPNTGELFF.

This clone has a handful of counts. V gene TRBV30 combines with J gene TRBJ2-7, with D possibly being TRBD1 or TRBD2 (6 bases each). This CDR3 comprises 14 residues. CDR1 and CDR2 from the germline V gene are GTSNPN and SVGIG (reference sequence). With 7 bases removed from V and 3 bases from J, the gap between germline ends came to 19 bases. In DNA form, the CDR3 reads TGTGCCTCGGGGGCACCGGGACGGAACTACGAGCAGTACTTC. The encoded protein is CASGAPGRNYEQYF.

The J gene is TRBJ1-1, the V gene TRBV19, with 7 bases lining up with TRBD1. CDR3 length: 13 amino acids. Germline lookup yields CDR1 LNHDA and CDR2 SQIVND (reference sequence). V shed 7 bases, J shed 1 base, and the junction held 3 bases outside the gene matches. CDR3: CASMDRKNTEAFF. The DNA for the CDR3 is TGTGCCAGTATGGACAGGAAGAACACTGAAGCTTTCTTT.

The chain carries TRBV6-4 and TRBJ2-2, with a tentative D call TRBD1 (6 bases). V was cut by 8 bases and J by 3 bases, with 10 bases left in between. The CDR3 extends over 13 amino acids. Germline CDR1 and CDR2: MRHNA and SNTAGT. This CDR3 reads CASLDRYTGELFF. The DNA for the CDR3 is TGTGCCAGCCTGGACAGATACACCGGGGAGCTGTTTTTT.

J is TRBJ2-7 and V is TRBV5-1; TRBD2 matches at 8 bases. Germline V lookup: CDR1 SGHRS, CDR2 YFSETQ. J gave up 7 bases and V 3 bases, and 15 bases lay outside the gene matches. The CDR3 contains 16 residues. This chain's CDR3 is CASSSLQAGGVREQYF. The CDR3 bases are TGCGCCAGCAGCTCCTTACAGGCGGGGGGCGTACGGGAGCAGTACTTC.

This clone was recorded a few times. The chain recombines TRBV7-8 with TRBJ1-3, with 7 bases fitting TRBD1. The germline V gene encodes CDR1 SGHVS and CDR2 FQNEAQ. Germline trimming cut 5 bases from V and 1 base from J; bases unmatched to any gene: 14. The CDR3 sequence is 18 residues long. In DNA, the CDR3 is TGTGCCAGCAGCCCACGCCCTAACAGGGGTACGTCTGGAAACACCATATATTTT. It encodes CASSPRPNRGTSGNTIYF.

The V and J genes are TRBV10-3 and TRBJ2-2; 9 nucleotides agree with TRBD2. The germline V gene has CDR1 ENHRY and CDR2 SYGVKD. V was pared by 7 bases and J by 5 bases, with 20 bases of the junction left unmatched. CDR3 length: 19 amino acids. As DNA, the CDR3 is TGTGCCATCACCCCGGGGGTAGCGGGGGACCTCGGGGGGACCGGGGAGCTGTTTTTT. It codes for CAITPGVAGDLGGTGELFF.

The chain joins TRBV11-2 to TRBJ1-3; D ambiguous. Germline loops: CDR1 SGHAT, CDR2 FQNNGV. This CDR3 spans 15 amino acids. With 8 bases removed from V and 2 bases from J, the gap between germline ends came to 16 bases. CDR3 nucleotide sequence: TGTGCCAGCTCCTTAGACCCCTCGCCTGGAAACACCATATATTTT. This codes for CASSLDPSPGNTIYF.

This rearrangement joins TRBV30 to TRBJ2-2; maybe TRBD2 (5 bases). The CDR3 has 16 amino acids. V was trimmed by 0 bases and J by 1 base, leaving 12 bases between them. Germline assignment: CDR1 GTSNPN and CDR2 SVGIG (reference sequence). This CDR3 is CAWSVGLFMNTGELFF. CDR3 DNA: TGTGCCTGGAGTGTAGGACTCTTTATGAACACCGGGGAGCTGTTTTTT.